A selection of T cell receptor beta chains follows, all from one sample in a study of blood T cell repertoires in COVID-19. The assay was immunoSEQ multiplex PCR, and TCRdb's table has in-frame clones only and misses some. The sample gives approximately 170,000 clones, 88% of which show up once; 2% to 2.5% is in the top ten. Sequenced input: peripheral blood. The receptors derive from a man aged 50 to 60 who had recovered from COVID-19. Both conserved end residues are part of each CDR3. A D gene is named only where the DNA matches it firmly. A row's size may be missing; if present it is once, few, many or a size class.

d_call | j_call | clone_size | v_call | cdr3_nt | cdr3_aa
TRBD2 | TRBJ2-5 | NA | TRBV5-1 | TGCGCCAGCAGCTTGGAAGTTAGCGGGAGCAAGACCCAGTACTTC | CASSLEVSGSKTQYF
NA | TRBJ1-4 | NA | TRBV6-2/TRBV6-3 | TGTGCCAGCAGTCCCCTGGTAGTAGAAAAACTGTTTTTT | CASSPLVVEKLFF
NA | TRBJ2-2 | NA | TRBV11-2 | TGTGCCAGCGTTTCGCAAAAGGGGACCGGGGAGCTGTTTTTT | CASVSQKGTGELFF
NA | TRBJ2-7 | NA | TRBV6-1 | TGTGCCAGCAGTGAAGGAGGCAGGGCGGAGCAGTACTTC | CASSEGGRAEQYF
TRBD1 | TRBJ1-2 | NA | TRBV30 | TGTGCCTGGAGTGAGGGGGCCTATGGCTACACCTTC | CAWSEGAYGYTF
TRBD1 | TRBJ1-1 | NA | TRBV3-1/TRBV3-2 | TGTGCCAGCAGCCCGGGGACAGGGGGCGTAGGCACTGAAGCTTTCTTT | CASSPGTGGVGTEAFF
NA | TRBJ1-3 | NA | TRBV27 | TGTGCCAGCAGGGGGGCGGGAAACACCATATATTTT | CASRGAGNTIYF
TRBD1 | TRBJ2-5 | NA | TRBV6-5 | TGTGCCAGCAGTTACTCCGGGACAGGGGGCCAAGAGACCCAGTACTTC | CASSYSGTGGQETQYF
NA | TRBJ2-3 | few | TRBV7-2 | TGTGCCAGCAGCTTACAGGGATCGGATACGCAGTATTTT | CASSLQGSDTQYF
NA | TRBJ1-1 | NA | TRBV28 | TGTGCCAGCAGTTTAGGTGTCCAGGGTGTCACTGAAGCTTTCTTT | CASSLGVQGVTEAFF
TRBD1 | TRBJ1-2 | NA | TRBV19 | TGTGCCAGTAGCAAACAGGGGGACTATGGCTACACCTTC | CASSKQGDYGYTF
TRBD2 | TRBJ2-1 | NA | TRBV10-1 | TGCGCCAGCAGTGAAAAGCGGGGGGGTAACAATGAGCAGTTCTTC | CASSEKRGGNNEQFF
NA | TRBJ2-7 | few | TRBV28 | TGTGCCAGCAGTCCCCCCGGGGGTTGGGGCGAGCAGTACTTC | CASSPPGGWGEQYF
TRBD2 | TRBJ2-7 | NA | TRBV6-6 | TGTGCCAGCACCAAGGGACTACCCTACGAGCAGTACTTC | CASTKGLPYEQYF
TRBD1 | TRBJ1-2 | once | TRBV10-3 | TGTGCCATCAGTACTGGGGACAGGGGGGATGGCTACACCTTC | CAISTGDRGDGYTF
TRBD1 | TRBJ2-7 | NA | TRBV5-1 | TGCGCCAGCAGCTTGGAGCGGACAGGGGCTGTGTACGAGCAGTACTTC | CASSLERTGAVYEQYF
NA | TRBJ2-7 | NA | TRBV28 | TGTGCCAGCAGTTCCGGGACATACCCCTACGAGCAGTACTTC | CASSSGTYPYEQYF
TRBD1 | TRBJ2-1 | few | TRBV2 | TGTGCCAGCAGTCGGACAGGGACCTACAATGAGCAGTTCTTC | CASSRTGTYNEQFF
NA | TRBJ1-4 | NA | TRBV4-1 | TGCGCCAGCAGCCCTCAGGGAGGTTCGAATGAAAAACTGTTTTTT | CASSPQGGSNEKLFF
NA | TRBJ1-5 | NA | TRBV4-1 | TGCGCCAGCAGCCAAGACGGGACACCTTATAGCAATCAGCCCCAGCATTTT | CASSQDGTPYSNQPQHF
TRBD2 | TRBJ2-1 | NA | TRBV9 | TGTGCCAGCAGCGTAGCTGAGACTAGCGGGAGAAGGGAGCAGTTCTTC | CASSVAETSGRREQFF
TRBD1 | TRBJ2-4 | NA | TRBV10-2 | TGCGCCAGCAGACCAGGACAGGGTCGGGACAAAAACATTCAGTACTTC | CASRPGQGRDKNIQYF
NA | TRBJ2-4 | NA | TRBV5-4 | TGTGCCAGCAGCTTGGGGAGGCCGGATAAAAACATTCAGTACTTC | CASSLGRPDKNIQYF
NA | TRBJ1-1 | NA | TRBV7-2 | TGTGCCAGCAGCTCAGCAGCCGTTAGGGGCACTGAAGCTTTCTTT | CASSSAAVRGTEAFF
NA | TRBJ2-2 | NA | TRBV7-2 | TGTGCCAGCAGCCGGACAAGGTCCGACACCGGGGAGCTGTTTTTT | CASSRTRSDTGELFF
TRBD2 | TRBJ2-7 | NA | TRBV7-2 | TGTGCCAGCAGCTGGGAGACTAGCGGGGTCCTGTACTTC | CASSWETSGVLYF
NA | TRBJ1-5 | NA | TRBV28 | TGTGCCAGCAGAACAGGGCTTAGCAATCAGCCCCAGCATTTT | CASRTGLSNQPQHF
TRBD1 | TRBJ1-1 | NA | TRBV5-5 | TGTGCCAGCAGCAGTAAGACAGGGTTGACTGAAGCTTTCTTT | CASSSKTGLTEAFF
NA | TRBJ1-3 | NA | TRBV7-9 | TGTGCCGTCAGCTCCAGGGCCCCTGGTCGGAACACCATATATTTT | CAVSSRAPGRNTIYF
NA | TRBJ2-1 | NA | TRBV5-1 | TGCGCCAGCAGCTTGTCCCAGCAAGGTACAGGACAGCAGTTCTTC | CASSLSQQGTGQQFF
NA | TRBJ1-2 | NA | TRBV20-1 | TGCAGTGCTAGTTCAGGAGGTGGGAAGGGCGGCTTTTATGGCTACACCTTC | CSASSGGGKGGFYGYTF
TRBD1 | TRBJ1-6 | NA | TRBV6-5 | TGTGCCAGCAGGGGACAGGGGAGCTCACCCCTCCACTTT | CASRGQGSSPLHF
NA | TRBJ2-6 | NA | TRBV19 | TGTGCCAGTAGTATGCGATCGGCAGGGGCAAACTCTGGGGCCAACGTCCTGACTTTC | CASSMRSAGANSGANVLTF